This T cell receptor beta chain was observed in a study of blood T cell repertoires in COVID-19. Participants, 18 to 89 years old, spanned around 26 US areas. Participant reports of clinical history set cohort assignment. Original processing methods: Using reference gene primer amplification, nucleated cell counts were estimated. Only in-frame clones appear in the TCRdb table, and some are missing; sequencing was by immunoSEQ multiplex PCR. V and J calls and clone size are those listed in that table; D and trimming were worked out from the DNA. The sample has approximately 210,000 clones; approximately 84% are singletons. The clonotype originates from a man aged 40-49 years who had recovered from COVID-19. The sample comprised PBMCs or T cells enriched from blood (not recorded which).

DNA for the CDR3: TGTGCCAGCAGCTCAGGACTAGCGGGGCAAGATACGCAGTATTTT. Amino acids: CASSSGLAGQDTQYF. This chain links TRBV7-2 with TRBJ2-3; TRBD2 aligns across 12 bases. J gave up 5 bases and V 4 bases, and 4 bases lay outside the gene matches. Germline lookup yields CDR1 SGHTA and CDR2 FQGNSA. The CDR3 spans 15 residues.